Listed below are T cell receptor beta chains from one sample, sequenced in a study of regulatory T cells in long-lasting Graves disease. MiXCR, applied by TCRdb to the multiplex PCR reads, yields one record per CDR3 protein. The table lists over 500,000 distinct CDR3 sequences, roughly 16% of them singletons. The sample was also linked to a second study, of T cells in Graves' hyperthyroidism and ophthalmopathy.

The sequenced sample was peripheral blood mononuclear cells (PBMCs), obtained at new diagnosis, from a patient treated with antithyroid drugs. The receptors were gathered from a woman in her 30s with Graves disease. The CDR3 runs from the conserved cysteine through the conserved F or W. The D gene is left open where the match is weak. The size entry is marked missing in some rows and otherwise reads once, few, many or a size class.

J gene	D gene	V gene	clone size	CDR3 protein	CDR3 DNA
TRBJ2-1	-	TRBV11-1	many	CASSGASYNEQFF	TGTGCCAGCAGCGGGGCTTCTTACAATGAGCAGTTCTTC
TRBJ2-7	-	TRBV28	-	CASRSRGLGEQYF	TGTGCCAGCCGGTCTCGGGGGCTGGGGGAGCAGTACTTC
TRBJ1-6	TRBD1	TRBV5-1	many	CASSATGANNSPLHF	TGCGCCAGCAGCGCCACAGGGGCTAATAATTCACCCCTCCACTTT
TRBJ1-2	-	TRBV25-1	-	CASSYSDGPYTF	TGTGCCAGCAGTTACTCGGACGGGCCCTACACCTTC
TRBJ2-6	-	TRBV28	-	CASTLGSAGANVLTF	TGTGCCAGCACCTTAGGCAGCGCTGGGGCCAACGTCCTGACTTTC
TRBJ2-7	-	TRBV7-9	-	CASSLVDLEQYF	TGTGCCAGCAGCTTAGTAGATCTCGAGCAGTACTTC
TRBJ2-1	TRBD1	TRBV4-1	few	CASSQPQGAPYNEQFF	TGCGCCAGCAGCCAACCACAGGGGGCGCCGTACAATGAGCAGTTCTTC
TRBJ2-5	-	TRBV6-2/TRBV6-3	many	CASSYSRQQETQYF	TGTGCCAGCAGTTACTCACGGCAACAAGAGACCCAGTACTTC
TRBJ1-1	TRBD1	TRBV19	many	CASSVRDSGTEAFF	TGTGCCAGTAGTGTCCGGGACAGTGGCACTGAAGCTTTCTTT
TRBJ2-5	TRBD2	TRBV6-1	few	CASSEAGLTIQTQYF	TGTGCCAGCAGTGAGGCGGGACTAACCATTCAGACCCAGTACTTC
TRBJ2-1	-	TRBV19	few	CASSIGGLNEQFF	TGTGCCAGTAGTATCGGGGGCCTTAATGAGCAGTTCTTC
TRBJ1-4	TRBD1	TRBV28	-	CASSSLTGGSVKLFF	TGTGCCAGCAGTTCACTTACAGGGGGTAGTGTAAAACTGTTTTTT
TRBJ1-4	-	TRBV28	many	CASSRTRSTAQLFF	TGTGCCAGCAGCCGGACAAGGAGTACTGCGCAACTGTTTTTT
TRBJ2-1	TRBD2	TRBV10-1	many	CASSERRTSGRFNEQFF	TGCGCCAGCAGTGAACGAAGGACTAGCGGGAGGTTCAATGAGCAGTTCTTC
TRBJ2-1	-	TRBV20-1	-	CSASIWNEQFF	TGCAGTGCTAGTATATGGAATGAGCAGTTCTTC
TRBJ2-7	TRBD2	TRBV25-1	few	CASSESGLAYEQYF	TGTGCCAGCAGTGAATCAGGACTAGCTTACGAGCAGTACTTC
TRBJ2-7	-	TRBV29-1	-	CSVETSYEQYF	TGCAGCGTTGAAACGTCCTACGAGCAGTACTTC
TRBJ2-7	-	TRBV28	-	CASSPGGKRTTYEQYF	TGTGCCAGCTCACCAGGCGGTAAGCGGACGACCTACGAGCAGTACTTC
TRBJ1-6	-	TRBV5-1	-	CASKTGALIEALHF	TGCGCCTCGAAGACGGGAGCCCTAATCGAAGCGCTCCACTTT
TRBJ2-3	TRBD2	TRBV5-1	few	CASSSQAGADTQYF	TGCGCCAGCAGCTCCCAAGCGGGAGCAGATACGCAGTATTTT
TRBJ2-3	-	TRBV14	-	CASSLDHRPDTQYF	TGTGCCAGCAGTCTTGATCACAGGCCCGATACGCAGTATTTT
TRBJ1-5	-	TRBV28	many	CASSSFTGPRGNQPQHF	TGTGCCAGCAGTTCATTCACGGGACCACGGGGCAATCAGCCCCAGCATTTT
TRBJ2-1	TRBD1	TRBV29-1	-	CSVAQGWNEQFF	TGCAGCGTGGCACAGGGGTGGAATGAGCAGTTCTTC